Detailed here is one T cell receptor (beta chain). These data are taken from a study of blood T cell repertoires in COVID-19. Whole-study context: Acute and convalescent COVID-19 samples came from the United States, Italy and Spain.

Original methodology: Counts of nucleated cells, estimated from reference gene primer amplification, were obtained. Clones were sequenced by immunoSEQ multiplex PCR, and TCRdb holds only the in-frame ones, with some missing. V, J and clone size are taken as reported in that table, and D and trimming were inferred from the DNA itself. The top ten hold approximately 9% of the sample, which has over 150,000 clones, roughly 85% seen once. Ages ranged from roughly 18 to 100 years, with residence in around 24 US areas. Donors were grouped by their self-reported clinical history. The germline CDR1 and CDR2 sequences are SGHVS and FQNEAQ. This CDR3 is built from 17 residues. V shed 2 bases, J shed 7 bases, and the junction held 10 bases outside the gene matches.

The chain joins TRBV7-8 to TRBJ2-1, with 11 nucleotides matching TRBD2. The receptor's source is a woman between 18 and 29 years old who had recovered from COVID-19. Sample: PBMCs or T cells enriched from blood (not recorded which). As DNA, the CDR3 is TGTGCCAGCAGCTTAAGGGGTAGCGGGGGGGCCGCGAATGAGCAGTTCTTC. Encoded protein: CASSLRGSGGAANEQFF.